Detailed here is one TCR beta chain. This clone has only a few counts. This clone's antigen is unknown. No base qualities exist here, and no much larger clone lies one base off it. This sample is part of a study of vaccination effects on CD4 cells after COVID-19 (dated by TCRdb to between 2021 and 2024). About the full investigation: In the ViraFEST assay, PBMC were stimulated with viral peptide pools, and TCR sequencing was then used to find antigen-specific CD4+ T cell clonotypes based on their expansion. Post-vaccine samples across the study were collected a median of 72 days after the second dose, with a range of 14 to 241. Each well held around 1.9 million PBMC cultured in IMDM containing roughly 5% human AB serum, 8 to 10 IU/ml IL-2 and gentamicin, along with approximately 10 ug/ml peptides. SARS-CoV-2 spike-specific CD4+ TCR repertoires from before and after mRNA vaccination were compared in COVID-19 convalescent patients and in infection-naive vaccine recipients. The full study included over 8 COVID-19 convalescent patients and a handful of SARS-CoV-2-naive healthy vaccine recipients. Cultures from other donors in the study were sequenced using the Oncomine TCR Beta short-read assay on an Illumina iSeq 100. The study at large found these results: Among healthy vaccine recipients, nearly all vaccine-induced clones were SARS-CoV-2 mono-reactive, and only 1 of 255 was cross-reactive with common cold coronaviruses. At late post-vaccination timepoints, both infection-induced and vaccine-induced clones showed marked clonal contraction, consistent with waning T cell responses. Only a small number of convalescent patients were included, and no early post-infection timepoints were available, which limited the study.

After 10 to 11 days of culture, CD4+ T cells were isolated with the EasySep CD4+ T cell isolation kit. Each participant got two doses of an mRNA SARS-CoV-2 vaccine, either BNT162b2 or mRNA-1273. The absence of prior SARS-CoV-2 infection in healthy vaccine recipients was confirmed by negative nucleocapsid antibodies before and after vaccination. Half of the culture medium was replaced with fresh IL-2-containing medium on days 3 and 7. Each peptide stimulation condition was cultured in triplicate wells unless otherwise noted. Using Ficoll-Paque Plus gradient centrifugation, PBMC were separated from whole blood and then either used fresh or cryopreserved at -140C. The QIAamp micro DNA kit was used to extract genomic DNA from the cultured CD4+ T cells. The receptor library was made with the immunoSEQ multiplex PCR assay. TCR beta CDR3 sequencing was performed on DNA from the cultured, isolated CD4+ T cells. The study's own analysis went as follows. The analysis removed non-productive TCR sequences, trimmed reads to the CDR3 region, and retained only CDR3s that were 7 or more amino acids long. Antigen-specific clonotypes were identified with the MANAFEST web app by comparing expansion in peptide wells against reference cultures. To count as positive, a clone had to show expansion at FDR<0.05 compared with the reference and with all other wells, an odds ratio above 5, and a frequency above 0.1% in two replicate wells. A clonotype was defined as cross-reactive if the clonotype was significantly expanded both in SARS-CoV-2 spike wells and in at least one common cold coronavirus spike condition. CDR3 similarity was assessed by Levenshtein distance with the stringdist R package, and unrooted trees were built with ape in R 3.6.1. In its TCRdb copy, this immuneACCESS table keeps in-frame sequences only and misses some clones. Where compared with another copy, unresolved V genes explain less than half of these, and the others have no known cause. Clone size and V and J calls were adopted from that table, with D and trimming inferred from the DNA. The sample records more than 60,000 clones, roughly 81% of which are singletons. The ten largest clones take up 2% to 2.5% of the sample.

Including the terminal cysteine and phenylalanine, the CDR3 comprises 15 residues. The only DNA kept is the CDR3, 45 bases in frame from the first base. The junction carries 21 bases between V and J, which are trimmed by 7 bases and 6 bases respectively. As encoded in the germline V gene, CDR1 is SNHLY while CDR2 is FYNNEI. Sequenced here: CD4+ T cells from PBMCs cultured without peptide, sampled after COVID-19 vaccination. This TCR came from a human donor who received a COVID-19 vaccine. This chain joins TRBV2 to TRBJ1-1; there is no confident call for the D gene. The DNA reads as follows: TGTGCCAGCACCGTCGACCGGCCGGGAGGTGCTGAAGCTTTCTTT. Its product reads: CASTVDRPGGAEAFF.